Following are 4 T cell receptor beta chains from one sample sequenced in a study of identical twins. From the 5' RACE reads, TCRdb called clonotypes with MiXCR, one entry per CDR3 protein. The sample carries around 480,000 distinct CDR3 sequences, 14% recorded once. The same sample was also studied in work on yellow fever vaccine responses in identical twins.

Source material: CD4+ T cells sorted from blood. Receptors originate from a woman aged 18-35 years in good health.

V gene TRBV7-2 combines with J gene TRBJ1-5; D might be TRBD1 (5 bases). Germline V gene data show CDR1 as SGHTA and CDR2 as FQGNSA. This CDR3 spans 15 amino acids. V lost 3 bases to trimming and J lost 5 bases, with 14 bases between them. CDR3 amino acids: CASSLVRVGDQPQHF. The CDR3 nucleotides are TGTGCCAGCAGCTTGGTCAGGGTCGGTGATCAGCCCCAGCATTTT.

This chain uses TRBV24-1 with TRBJ2-2, with a tentative D call TRBD1 (6 bases). The CDR3 has 17 residues. Trimming took off 3 bases at V and 1 base at J, with 14 bases between the two ends. Germline loops: CDR1 KGHDR, CDR2 SFDVKD. In nucleotides, the CDR3 is TGTGCCACCAGTGATAGGAGCCGGGACAAGAACACCGGGGAGCTGTTTTTT. This gives the protein CATSDRSRDKNTGELFF.

J is TRBJ2-1 and V is TRBV7-2; D is unclear. Trimming pared 5 bases from V and 6 bases from J, leaving 11 bases between. The CDR3 totals 13 residues. The germline V gene encodes CDR1 SGHTA and CDR2 FQGNSA. The CDR3 region has the DNA TGTGCCAGCAGCCAAACGACCTTCAATGAGCAGTTCTTC. It encodes CASSQTTFNEQFF.

The gene calls are TRBV28 and TRBJ1-6; a possible D gene is TRBD1 (5 bases). This CDR3 spans 15 amino acids. Germline-derived CDR1 and CDR2 are MDHEN and SYDVKM. Trimming pared 4 bases from V and 6 bases from J, leaving 13 bases between. The CDR3 region is CASSSGTHVNSPLHF. The CDR3, as DNA: TGTGCCAGCAGTTCGGGGACCCATGTTAATTCACCCCTCCACTTT. Based on the CDR3 plus reference TRBV28 and TRBJ1-6, the full variable domain is DVKVTQSSRYLVKRTGEKVFLECVQDMDHENMFWYRQDPGLGLRLIYFSYDVKMKEKGDIPEGYSVSREKKERFSLILESASTNQTSMYLCASSSGTHVNSPLHFGNGTRLTVT.